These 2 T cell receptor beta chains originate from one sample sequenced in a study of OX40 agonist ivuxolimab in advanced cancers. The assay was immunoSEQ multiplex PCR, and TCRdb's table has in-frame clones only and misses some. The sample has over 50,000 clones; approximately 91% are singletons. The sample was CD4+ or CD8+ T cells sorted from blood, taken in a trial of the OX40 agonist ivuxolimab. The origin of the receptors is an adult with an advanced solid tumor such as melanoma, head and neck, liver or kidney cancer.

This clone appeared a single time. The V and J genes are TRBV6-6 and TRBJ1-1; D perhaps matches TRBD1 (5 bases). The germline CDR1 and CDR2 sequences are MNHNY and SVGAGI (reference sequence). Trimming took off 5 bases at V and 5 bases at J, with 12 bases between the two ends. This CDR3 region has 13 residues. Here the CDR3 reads CASSPLTGTEAFF. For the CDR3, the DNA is TGTGCCAGCAGTCCGTTAACAGGAACTGAAGCTTTCTTT.

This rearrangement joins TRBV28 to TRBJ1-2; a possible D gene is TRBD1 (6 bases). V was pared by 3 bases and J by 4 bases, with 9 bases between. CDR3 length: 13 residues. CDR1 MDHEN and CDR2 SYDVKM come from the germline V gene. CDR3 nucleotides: TGTGCCAGCAGTTTGGGGGCTATCTATGGCTACACCTTC. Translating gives CASSLGAIYGYTF.